This T cell receptor beta chain was retrieved from a study of somatic mutations in cytotoxic T cells in rheumatoid arthritis. The assay was immunoSEQ multiplex PCR, and TCRdb's table has in-frame clones only and misses some. Here the sample spans about 23,000 clones, roughly 80% being singletons. The table lists this clone with a few counts. The sequencing input was CD8+ T cells sorted from blood. The receptor's source is an adult with rheumatoid arthritis.

CDR3 protein: CASSEGSNWEQYF. The CDR3 DNA is TGCGCCAGCAGTGAGGGCTCCAACTGGGAGCAGTACTTC. The chain links TRBV10-1 to TRBJ2-7, with D unclear. This CDR3 is 13 amino acids long. The germline CDR1 and CDR2 sequences are WNHNN and SYGVQD (reference sequence). V was shortened by 2 bases and J by 7 bases, with 12 bases between the two germline ends.